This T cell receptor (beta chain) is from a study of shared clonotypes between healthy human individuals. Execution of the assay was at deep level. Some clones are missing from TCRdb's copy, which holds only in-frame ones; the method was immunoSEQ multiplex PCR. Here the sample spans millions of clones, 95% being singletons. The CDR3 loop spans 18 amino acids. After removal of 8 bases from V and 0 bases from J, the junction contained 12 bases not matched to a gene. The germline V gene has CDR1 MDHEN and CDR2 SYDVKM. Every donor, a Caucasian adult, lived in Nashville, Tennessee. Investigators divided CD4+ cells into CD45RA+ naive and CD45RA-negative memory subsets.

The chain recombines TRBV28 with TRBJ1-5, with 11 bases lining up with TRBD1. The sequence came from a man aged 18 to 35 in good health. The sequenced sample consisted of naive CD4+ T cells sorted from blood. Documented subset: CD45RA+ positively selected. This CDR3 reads CASLAGQGGGYSNQPQHF. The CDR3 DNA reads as TGTGCCAGCCTTGCGGGACAGGGGGGTGGATATAGCAATCAGCCCCAGCATTTT. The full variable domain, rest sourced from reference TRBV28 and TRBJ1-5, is DVKVTQSSRYLVKRTGEKVFLECVQDMDHENMFWYRQDPGLGLRLIYFSYDVKMKEKGDIPEGYSVSREKKERFSLILESASTNQTSMYLCASLAGQGGGYSNQPQHFGDGTRLSIL.